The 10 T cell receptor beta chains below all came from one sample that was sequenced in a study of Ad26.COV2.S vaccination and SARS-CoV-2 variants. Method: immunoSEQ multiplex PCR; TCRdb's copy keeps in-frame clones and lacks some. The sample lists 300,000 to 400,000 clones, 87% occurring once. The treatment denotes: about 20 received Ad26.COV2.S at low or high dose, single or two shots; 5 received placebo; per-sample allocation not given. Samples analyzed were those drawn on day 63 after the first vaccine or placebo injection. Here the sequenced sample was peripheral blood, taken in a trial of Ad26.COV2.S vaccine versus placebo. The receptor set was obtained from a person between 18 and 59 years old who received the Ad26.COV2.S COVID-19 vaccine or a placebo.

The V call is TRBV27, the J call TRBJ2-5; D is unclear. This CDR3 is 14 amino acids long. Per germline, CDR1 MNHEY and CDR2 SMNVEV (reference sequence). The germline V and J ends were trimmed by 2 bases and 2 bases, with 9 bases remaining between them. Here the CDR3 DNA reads TGTGCCAGCAGTTTACGTGGGGTACAAGAGACCCAGTACTTC. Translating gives CASSLRGVQETQYF.

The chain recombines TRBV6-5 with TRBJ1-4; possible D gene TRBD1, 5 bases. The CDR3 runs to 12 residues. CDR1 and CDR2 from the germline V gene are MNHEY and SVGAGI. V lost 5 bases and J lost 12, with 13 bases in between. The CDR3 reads CASSKSPGQLFF. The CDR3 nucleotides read TGTGCCAGCAGTAAGTCTCCGGGACAACTGTTTTTT.

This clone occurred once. CDR3 DNA: TGTGCCAGCAGTTACGACAGCCGAAATCAGCCCCAGCATTTT. Translation: CASSYDSRNQPQHF. The chain couples TRBV2 to TRBJ1-5; tentative D call: TRBD1 (5 bases). V was pared by 5 bases and J by 4 bases, with 12 bases between. CDR3 length: 14 amino acids. Germline V gene lookup returns CDR1 SNHLY and CDR2 FYNNEI.

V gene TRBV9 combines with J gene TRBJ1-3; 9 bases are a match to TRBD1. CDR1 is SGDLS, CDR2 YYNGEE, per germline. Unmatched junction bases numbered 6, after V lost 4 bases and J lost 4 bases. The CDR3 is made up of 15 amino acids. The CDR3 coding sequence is TGTGCCAGCAGCCCAACAGGGGGCGTCGGAAACACCATATATTTT. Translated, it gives CASSPTGGVGNTIYF.

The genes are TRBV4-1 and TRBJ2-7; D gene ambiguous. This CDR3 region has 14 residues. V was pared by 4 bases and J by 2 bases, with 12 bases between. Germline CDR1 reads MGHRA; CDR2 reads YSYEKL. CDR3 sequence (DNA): TGCGCCAGCAGCCCCCTCCCCAGGACCTACGAGCAGTACTTC. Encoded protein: CASSPLPRTYEQYF.

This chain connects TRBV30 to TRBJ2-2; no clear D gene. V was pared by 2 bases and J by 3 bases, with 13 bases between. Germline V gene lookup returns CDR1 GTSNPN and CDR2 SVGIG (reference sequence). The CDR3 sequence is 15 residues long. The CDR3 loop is CAWSTGQFDTGELFF. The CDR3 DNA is TGTGCCTGGAGTACTGGGCAGTTTGACACCGGGGAGCTGTTTTTT. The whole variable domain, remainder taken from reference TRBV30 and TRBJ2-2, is SQTIHQWPATLVQPVGSPLSLECTVEGTSNPNLYWYRQAAGRGLQLLFYSVGIGQISSEVPQNLSASRPQDRQFILSSKKLLLSDSGFYLCAWSTGQFDTGELFFGEGSRLTVL.

In DNA form, the CDR3 reads TGTGCCAGCAGTTTAAGGCTAGCGGGGGGTGTCGGGGAGCTGTTTTTT. Translating it yields CASSLRLAGGVGELFF. V gene TRBV27 combines with J gene TRBJ2-2; 11 bases map to TRBD2. The CDR3 consists of 16 residues. Unmatched junction bases numbered 6, after V lost 2 bases and J lost 7 bases. Germline V gene data show CDR1 as MNHEY and CDR2 as SMNVEV (reference sequence).

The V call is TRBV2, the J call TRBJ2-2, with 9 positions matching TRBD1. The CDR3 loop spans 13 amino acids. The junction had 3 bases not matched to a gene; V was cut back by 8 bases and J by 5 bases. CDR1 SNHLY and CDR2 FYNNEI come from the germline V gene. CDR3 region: CASGTGRTGELFF. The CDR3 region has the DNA TGTGCCAGCGGGACAGGGAGGACCGGGGAGCTGTTTTTT.

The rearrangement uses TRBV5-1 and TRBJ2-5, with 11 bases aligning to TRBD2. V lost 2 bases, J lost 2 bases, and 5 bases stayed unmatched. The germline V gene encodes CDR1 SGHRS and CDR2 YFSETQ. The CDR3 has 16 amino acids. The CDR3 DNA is TGCGCCAGCAGCTTAACTAGCGGGGGTCTACAAGAGACCCAGTACTTC. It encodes CASSLTSGGLQETQYF.

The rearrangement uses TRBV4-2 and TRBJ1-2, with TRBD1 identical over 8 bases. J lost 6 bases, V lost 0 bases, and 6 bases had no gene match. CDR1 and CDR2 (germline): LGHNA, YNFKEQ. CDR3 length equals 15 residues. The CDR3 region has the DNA TGTGCCAGCAGCCAAGACTGGACAGGGATAAATGGCTACACCTTC. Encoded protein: CASSQDWTGINGYTF.